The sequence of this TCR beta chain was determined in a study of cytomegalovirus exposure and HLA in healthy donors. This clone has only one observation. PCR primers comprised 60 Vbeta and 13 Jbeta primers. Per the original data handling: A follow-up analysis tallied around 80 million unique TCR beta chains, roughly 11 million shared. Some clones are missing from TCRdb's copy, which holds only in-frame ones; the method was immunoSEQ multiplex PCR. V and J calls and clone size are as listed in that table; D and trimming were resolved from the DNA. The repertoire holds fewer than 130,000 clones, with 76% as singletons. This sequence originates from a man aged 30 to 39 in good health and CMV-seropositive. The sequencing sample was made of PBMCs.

This CDR3 is CASSTGTVNEKLFF. In DNA, the CDR3 is TGTGCCAGCAGCACCGGGACAGTGAATGAAAAACTGTTTTTT. The chain is built from TRBV7-2 and TRBJ1-4, with 7 bases lining up with TRBD1. The germline CDR1 and CDR2 sequences are SGHTA and FQGNSA. Trimming took 5 bases from V and 5 from J; bases not matched to a gene: 5. The CDR3 covers 14 residues.